This T cell receptor beta chain originates from a study of naive CD8 T cells in extremely preterm neonates. Study observations and caveats: CDR3 nucleotide sharing was 2.5% to 3% in preterm, 0.35% to 0.4% term, 0.03% children, approximately 0.0091% adults. Relative to older groups, preterm infants had shorter, less trimmed CDR3s with fewer N additions.

The V gene's germline CDR1 is SGDLS and CDR2 YYNGEE. The CDR3 has 17 amino acids. Trimming cost V 4 bases and J 0 bases; bases outside gene matches: 9. Comment on this clone: Its antigen is undetermined.

This table comes from immunoSEQ multiplex PCR, and its TCRdb copy is limited to in-frame clones, with some not included. The sample shows 20,000 to 30,000 clones, about 91% of them seen only once. Preterm samples came from extremely preterm deliveries at about 22-28 weeks. The sample taken for sequencing was naive CD8+ T cells from cord blood. The TCR sequence derives from a boy who was born preterm. This chain connects TRBV9 to TRBJ2-5; 10 positions match TRBD2. The CDR3 region has the DNA TGTGCCAGCAGCCCTATAGCGGGGGGCCAGTACCAAGAGACCCAGTACTTC. This encodes CASSPIAGGQYQETQYF.